This T cell receptor (beta chain) was profiled in a study of CD8 T cells in Susac syndrome (dated by TCRdb to about 2019). Concerning the study at large: Whether CD8+ T cell activation and differentiation in Susac syndrome was antigen driven was tested using repertoire sequencing. The study compared CD8+ T cell repertoire clonality among about a dozen healthy donors, roughly 14 Susac syndrome patients and approximately 16 multiple sclerosis patients.

Peripheral blood CD8+ and CD4+ T cells from healthy donors, Susac syndrome patients and multiple sclerosis patients were profiled using high-throughput TCR beta sequencing. Healthy donors were included as age- and sex-matched controls. Bulk CD8+ and CD4+ T cells were purified magnetically by negative isolation, whereas CD8+ TEMRA cells were enriched by FACS. Blood was drawn into EDTA tubes, processed within 24 hours, and PBMCs were isolated by density gradient centrifugation. PBMCs intended for TCR sequencing were cryopreserved in liquid nitrogen and thawed later in a water bath at 37 degrees C. A purity of at least 90% was achieved for sorted or isolated CD4+, CD8+ and CD8+ TEMRA cells. Of note for this clonotype: Its cognate antigen has yet to be identified. Per-base qualities were not stored, and no clone one base away is much larger.

Overall study outcomes, separate from this receptor: The study acknowledged that relatively few individuals were included in the TCR sequencing and HLA analysis.

RNA was extracted using the RNeasy kit, and about 0.5 to 1 ug of the RNA was reverse transcribed with random hexamers. The immunoSEQ multiplex PCR assay, covering 54 Vbeta and 13 Jbeta segments, was used to amplify TCR beta CDR3 regions. PCR amplification bias was corrected using a synthetic template baseline for primer optimization and computational correction. The authors' analysis ran thus. Only productive sequences were kept, with reads annotated to V, D and J genes according to IMGT and analyzed in immunoSEQ Analyzer. Clonality was calculated as one minus the Shannon entropy normalized by log2 of the number of productive unique sequences. For each patient and control, public and private clones were evaluated among the 100 most prevalent clones. Clones were defined as Susac-specific when absent from the healthy and MS cohorts, from about 1,100 published viral clones and from other ImmuneACCESS disease sequences. TCRdb cleaned the public reads at Q25 with fastp, built clones with MiXCR and kept in-frame beta chains. Each CDR3 protein appears once, grouped with its most common genes and DNA. The V and J calls, along with clone size, are taken from TCRdb and not from the paper's own processing. In this sample the table shows about 25,000 distinct CDR3 sequences, less than 95% of which occur a single time. The ten largest clones capture 0.27% of the sample.

The CDR3 measures 14 amino acids from cysteine to phenylalanine. The DNA shown is the 42-base CDR3, in frame from base 1. The germline ends are 11 bases apart after V is trimmed by 5 bases and J by 0 bases. The sequenced sample consisted of CD8+ T cells from PBMCs. This receptor was identified in a human donor in good health. In this chain, TRBV12-3 or TRBV12-4 is recombined with TRBJ2-7, with no confident D gene call. The base sequence is TGTGCCAGCAGTCCTGGACCGAGCTCCTACGAGCAGTACTTC. Translated, this gives CASSPGPSSYEQYF.